The 16 T cell receptor beta chains given below trace back to one sample, sequenced in a study of blood T cell repertoires in COVID-19. The assay was immunoSEQ multiplex PCR, and TCRdb's table has in-frame clones only and misses some. The sample holds fewer than 500,000 clones, around 87% seen once. The specimen was PBMCs or T cells enriched from blood (not recorded which). The source is a man aged 25-45 years who had recovered from COVID-19.

V gene TRBV5-4 combines with J gene TRBJ1-2, with 9 bases lining up with TRBD1. Germline CDR1 reads SGHNT; CDR2 reads YYREEE (reference sequence). With 4 bases clipped from V and 0 bases from J, the junction kept 7 bases outside the gene matches. This CDR3 region has 16 residues. CDR3 loop: CASSPGQGDSNYGYTF. The CDR3 DNA follows: TGTGCCAGCAGCCCGGGACAGGGTGACTCTAACTATGGCTACACCTTC.

This clone was observed once. V is TRBV18 and J is TRBJ2-5; unclear D gene. The V and J ends lost 3 bases and 5 bases respectively, with 10 bases between them. The CDR3 is 13 residues long. Germline CDR1 KGHSH, CDR2 LQKENI. DNA of the CDR3: TGTGCCAGCTCACCCCTACCATTGGAGACCCAGTACTTC. It specifies CASSPLPLETQYF.

This clone was seen only once. This chain links TRBV11-2 with TRBJ2-1; TRBD1 might be the D (6 bases). Per the germline V gene, CDR1 is SGHAT and CDR2 is FQNNGV. Trimming shortened V by 6 bases and J by 1 base, and 13 bases separated the two germline ends. This CDR3 comprises 15 residues. The CDR3 here is CASSSDSLSYNEQFF. The CDR3 DNA reads TGTGCCAGCAGTTCGGACAGTTTGTCCTACAATGAGCAGTTCTTC.

The chain employs TRBV5-1 and TRBJ1-2, with 9 bases that match TRBD1. This CDR3 region has 15 residues. Germline assignment: CDR1 SGHRS and CDR2 YFSETQ. The ends lost 5 bases at V and 1 base at J; junction bases unmatched: 6. The CDR3 bases are TGCGCCAGCAGGGCGGGACAGGGCCTTAACTATGGCTACACCTTC. Encoded protein: CASRAGQGLNYGYTF.

The chain has TRBV7-9 and TRBJ2-5; D might be TRBD2 (6 bases). Germline values: CDR1 SEHNR, CDR2 FQNEAQ (reference sequence). The V and J ends lost 3 bases and 1 base respectively, with 6 bases between them. CDR3 length: 13 residues. CDR3 sequence reads: CASSFGGQETQYF. In DNA, the CDR3 is TGTGCCAGCAGCTTCGGGGGCCAAGAGACCCAGTACTTC. Full variable domain (missing parts from reference TRBV7-9 and TRBJ2-5): DTGVSQNPRHKITKRGQNVTFRCDPISEHNRLYWYRQTLGQGPEFLTYFQNEAQLEKSRLLSDRFSAERPKGSFSTLEIQRTEQGDSAMYLCASSFGGQETQYFGPGTRLLVL.

This clone was seen once. This same CDR3 is encoded by further DNA sequences in the sample. This chain uses TRBV4-1 with TRBJ2-7; TRBD1 matches at 7 bases. The CDR3 runs 14 residues. The junction had 3 bases not matched to a gene; V was cut back by 1 base and J by 3 bases. Germline CDR1 is MGHRA and CDR2 is YSYEKL. The chain's CDR3 is CASSQGRGLYEQYF. DNA for the CDR3: TGCGCCAGCAGCCAAGGAAGGGGGCTCTACGAGCAGTACTTC.

The J gene is TRBJ1-1, the V gene TRBV3-1 (or the pseudogene TRBV3-2); no firm D call. In germline, CDR1 is LGHDT, CDR2 YNNKEL (reference sequence). This CDR3 is built from 13 residues. The V gene lost 0 bases and the J gene lost 6 bases, with 8 bases spanning the gap. DNA for the CDR3: TGTGCCAGCAGCCAAGATTTAAGAGCTGAAGCTTTCTTT. Translating it yields CASSQDLRAEAFF.

CDR3 nucleotides: TGCAGCGTCGCCCCAGGACAGGGGAACACTGAAGCTTTCTTT. It encodes CSVAPGQGNTEAFF. This chain links TRBV29-1 with TRBJ1-1; 8 bases match TRBD1. With V trimmed by 6 bases and J by 1 base, 7 bases remained unmatched. Germline V gene sequence: CDR1 SQVTM, CDR2 ANQGSEA. This CDR3 region has 14 residues. Combining the CDR3 with reference TRBV29-1 and TRBJ1-1 gives the whole variable domain SAVISQKPSRDICQRGTSLTIQCQVDSQVTMMFWYRQQPGQSLTLIATANQGSEATYESGFVIDKFPISRPNLTFSTLTVSNMSPEDSSIYLCSVAPGQGNTEAFFGQGTRLTVV.

This clone was counted between two and nine times. CDR3 nucleotide sequence: TGTGCCAGCAGACTCCTTACAGGGGGGGATTCACCCCTCCACTTT. Encoded protein: CASRLLTGGDSPLHF. This chain joins TRBV6-5 and TRBJ1-6, with TRBD1 matching over 8 bases. This CDR3 is 15 amino acids long. J gave up 8 bases and V 6 bases, and 9 bases lay outside the gene matches. Per the germline V gene, CDR1 is MNHEY and CDR2 is SVGAGI.

This clone appeared a single time. The V call is TRBV7-9, the J call TRBJ2-3, with D tentatively TRBD2 (5 bases). Germline CDR1 SEHNR, CDR2 FQNEAQ (reference sequence). The ends were cut back, 7 bases at V and 2 bases at J, with 16 bases in the middle. The CDR3 extends over 15 amino acids. In nucleotides, the CDR3 is TGTGCCAGCATCAATTCTAGGACTGACACAGATACGCAGTATTTT. It yields the protein CASINSRTDTDTQYF.

The chain couples TRBV27 to TRBJ1-6, with D perhaps matching TRBD1 (6 bases). Germline values: CDR1 MNHEY, CDR2 SMNVEV (reference sequence). The CDR3 contains 15 residues. V lost 4 bases, J lost 12 bases, and 19 bases lay in between. CDR3 region: CASSSQGSAVKPLHF. The CDR3 coding sequence is TGTGCCAGCAGTTCACAGGGAAGTGCCGTCAAACCCCTCCACTTT.

V and J are TRBV7-6 and TRBJ1-1; D is unclear. V lost 1 base to trimming and J lost 10 bases, with 13 bases between them. Germline V gene lookup returns CDR1 SGHVS and CDR2 FNYEAQ. There are 13 residues in the CDR3. The CDR3 spells CASSLVVDIGAFF. The DNA of the CDR3 is TGTGCCAGCAGCTTAGTGGTTGACATCGGAGCTTTCTTT.

Comment on this clone: Other nucleotide sequences in the sample specify the same CDR3. V and J are TRBV2 and TRBJ2-7, with D possibly being TRBD1 (5 bases). Trimming pared 6 bases from V and 3 bases from J, leaving 9 bases between. Germline V gives CDR1 SNHLY, CDR2 FYNNEI. The CDR3 covers 12 residues. CDR3 region: CASRGLNYEQYF. The DNA for the CDR3 is TGTGCCAGCAGGGGGCTGAACTACGAGCAGTACTTC.

The V gene is TRBV5-1, the J gene TRBJ1-1; 9 bases fit TRBD1. V lost 4 bases to trimming and J lost 5 bases; unmatched junction nucleotides: 9. CDR1 and CDR2 (germline): SGHRS, YFSETQ. The CDR3 loop spans 15 amino acids. This chain's CDR3 is CASSQTGGSYTEAFF. The CDR3, as DNA: TGCGCCAGCAGCCAGACAGGGGGTTCTTATACTGAAGCTTTCTTT.

The chain employs TRBV5-5 and TRBJ1-2, with 8 bases aligning to TRBD1. The CDR3 is 13 amino acids. The V segment lost 7 bases and the J segment 8 bases; nucleotides outside the gene matches: 10. Germline CDR1 SGHKS, CDR2 YYEKEE (reference sequence). The CDR3 nucleotides read TGTGCCAGCGGTAGCTCAGGGGGCAACGGCTACACCTTC. Amino acids: CASGSSGGNGYTF.

The chain uses TRBV5-1 and TRBJ1-6; a possible D gene is TRBD1 (5 bases). V gave up 0 bases and J gave up 7 bases, with 11 bases separating them. Germline-derived CDR1 and CDR2 are SGHRS and YFSETQ. The CDR3 extends over 15 amino acids. CDR3 nucleotide sequence: TGCGCCAGCAGCTTGGATACAGGATCAAATTCACCCCTCCACTTT. Translating gives CASSLDTGSNSPLHF.